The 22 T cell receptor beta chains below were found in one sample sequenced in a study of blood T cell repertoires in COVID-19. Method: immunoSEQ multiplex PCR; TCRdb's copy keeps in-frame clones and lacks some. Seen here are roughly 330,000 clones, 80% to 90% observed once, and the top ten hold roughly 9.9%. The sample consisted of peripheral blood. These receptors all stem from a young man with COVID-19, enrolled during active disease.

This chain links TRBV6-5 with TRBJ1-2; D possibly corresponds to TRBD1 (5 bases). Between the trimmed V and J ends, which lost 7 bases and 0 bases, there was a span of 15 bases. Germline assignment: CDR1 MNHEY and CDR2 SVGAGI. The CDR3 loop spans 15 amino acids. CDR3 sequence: CASTAGDSSNYGYTF. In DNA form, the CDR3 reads TGTGCCAGCACCGCAGGTGACAGCTCTAACTATGGCTACACCTTC.

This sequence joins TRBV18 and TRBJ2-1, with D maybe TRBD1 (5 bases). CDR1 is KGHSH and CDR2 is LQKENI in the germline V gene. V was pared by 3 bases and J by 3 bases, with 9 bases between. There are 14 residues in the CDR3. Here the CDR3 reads CASSPSTVYNEQFF. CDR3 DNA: TGTGCCAGCTCACCTTCGACAGTCTACAATGAGCAGTTCTTC.

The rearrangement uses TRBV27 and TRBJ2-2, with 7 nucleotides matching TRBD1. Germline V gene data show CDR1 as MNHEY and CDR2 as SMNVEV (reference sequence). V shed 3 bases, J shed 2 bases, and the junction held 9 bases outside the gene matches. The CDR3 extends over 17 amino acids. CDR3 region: CASSFTDRPVNTGELFF. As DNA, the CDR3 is TGTGCCAGCAGTTTCACGGACAGGCCAGTAAACACCGGGGAGCTGTTTTTT.

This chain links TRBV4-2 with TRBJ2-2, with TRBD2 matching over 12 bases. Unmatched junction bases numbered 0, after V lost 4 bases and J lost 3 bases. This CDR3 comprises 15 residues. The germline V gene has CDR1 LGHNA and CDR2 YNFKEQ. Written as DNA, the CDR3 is TGTGCCAGCAGCCGACTAGCGGGAGACACCGGGGAGCTGTTTTTT. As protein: CASSRLAGDTGELFF.

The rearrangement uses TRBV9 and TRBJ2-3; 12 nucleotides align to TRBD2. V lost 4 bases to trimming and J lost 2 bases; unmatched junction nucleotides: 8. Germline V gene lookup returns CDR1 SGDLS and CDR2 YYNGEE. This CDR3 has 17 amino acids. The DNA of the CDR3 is TGTGCCAGCAGCCATGAACTAGCGGGAGGTTCCACAGATACGCAGTATTTT. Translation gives CASSHELAGGSTDTQYF.

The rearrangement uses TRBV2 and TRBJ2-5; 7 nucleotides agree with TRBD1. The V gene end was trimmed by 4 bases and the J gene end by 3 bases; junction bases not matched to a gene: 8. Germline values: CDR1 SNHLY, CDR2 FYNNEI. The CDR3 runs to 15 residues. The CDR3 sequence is CASSAGQPRKETQYF. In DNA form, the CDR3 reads TGTGCCAGCAGTGCGGGACAGCCGAGGAAAGAGACCCAGTACTTC.

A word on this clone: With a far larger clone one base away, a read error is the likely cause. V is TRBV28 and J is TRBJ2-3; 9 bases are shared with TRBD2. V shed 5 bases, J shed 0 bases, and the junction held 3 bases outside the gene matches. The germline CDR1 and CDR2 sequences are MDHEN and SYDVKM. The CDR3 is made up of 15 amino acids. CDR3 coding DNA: TGTGCCAGCAGTGAGACTAGCGGTAGCACAGATACGCAGTATTTT. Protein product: CASSETSGSTDTQYF.

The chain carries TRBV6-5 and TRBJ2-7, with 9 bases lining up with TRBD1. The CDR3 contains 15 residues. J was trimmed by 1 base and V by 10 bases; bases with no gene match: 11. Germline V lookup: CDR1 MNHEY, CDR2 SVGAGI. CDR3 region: CAIRSNRGLSYEQYF. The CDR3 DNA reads TGTGCCATCAGATCCAACAGGGGGCTTTCCTACGAGCAGTACTTC.

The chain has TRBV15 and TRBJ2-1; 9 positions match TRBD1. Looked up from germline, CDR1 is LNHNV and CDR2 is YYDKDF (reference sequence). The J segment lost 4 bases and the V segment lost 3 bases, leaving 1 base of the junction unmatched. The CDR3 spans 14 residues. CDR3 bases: TGTGCCACCAGCAGGGACAGGGGATACAATGAGCAGTTCTTC. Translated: CATSRDRGYNEQFF.

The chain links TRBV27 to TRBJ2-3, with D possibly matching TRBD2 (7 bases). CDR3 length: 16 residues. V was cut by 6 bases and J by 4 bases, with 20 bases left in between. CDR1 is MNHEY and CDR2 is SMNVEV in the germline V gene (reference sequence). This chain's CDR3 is CASSARGGAGADTQYF. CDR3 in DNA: TGTGCCAGCAGCGCTAGGGGGGGCGCTGGGGCAGATACGCAGTATTTT.

This CDR3 reads CAIGTPNTGELFF. CDR3 in DNA: TGTGCCATAGGGACACCGAACACCGGGGAGCTGTTTTTT. The V and J genes are TRBV10-3 and TRBJ2-2; D may be TRBD1 (6 bases). Trimming shortened V by 9 bases and J by 0 bases, and 8 bases separated the two germline ends. The CDR3 runs to 13 residues. Germline CDR1 is ENHRY and CDR2 is SYGVKD.

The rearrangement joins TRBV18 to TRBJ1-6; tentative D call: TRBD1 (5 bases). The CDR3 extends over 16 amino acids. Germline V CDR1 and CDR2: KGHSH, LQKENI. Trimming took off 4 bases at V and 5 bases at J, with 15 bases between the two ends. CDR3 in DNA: TGTGCCAGCTCACAACTTACCCAGGGCAATAATTCACCCCTCCACTTT. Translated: CASSQLTQGNNSPLHF.

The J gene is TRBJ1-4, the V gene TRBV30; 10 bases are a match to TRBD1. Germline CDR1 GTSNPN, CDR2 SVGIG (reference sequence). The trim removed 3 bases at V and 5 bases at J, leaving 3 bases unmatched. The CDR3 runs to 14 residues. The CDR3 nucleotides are TGTGCCTGGAGCCGGACAGGGGGAAATGAAAAACTGTTTTTT. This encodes CAWSRTGGNEKLFF.

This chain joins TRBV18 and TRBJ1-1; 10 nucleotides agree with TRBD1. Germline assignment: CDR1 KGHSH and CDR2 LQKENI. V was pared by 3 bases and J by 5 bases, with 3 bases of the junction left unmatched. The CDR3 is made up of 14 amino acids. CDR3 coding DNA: TGTGCCAGCTCACCCAGGGACAGGGGAACTGAAGCTTTCTTT. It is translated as CASSPRDRGTEAFF.

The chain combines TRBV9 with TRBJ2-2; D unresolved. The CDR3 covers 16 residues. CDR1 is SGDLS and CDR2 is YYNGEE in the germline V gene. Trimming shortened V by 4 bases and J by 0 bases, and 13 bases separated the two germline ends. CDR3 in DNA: TGTGCCAGCAGCAGGCGGAGTCAGTCGAACACCGGGGAGCTGTTTTTT. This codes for CASSRRSQSNTGELFF. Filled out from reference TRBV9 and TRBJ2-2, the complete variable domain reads DSGVTQTPKHLITATGQRVTLRCSPRSGDLSVYWYQQSLDQGLQFLIQYYNGEERAKGNILERFSAQQFPDLHSELNLSSLELGDSALYFCASSRRSQSNTGELFFGEGSRLTVL.

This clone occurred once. In nucleotides, the CDR3 is TGTGCCAGCAGTGACCCGGGACTAGCGAGCTCCTACGAGCAGTACTTC. This encodes CASSDPGLASSYEQYF. The rearrangement joins TRBV6-1 to TRBJ2-7, with 10 bases fitting TRBD2. V shed 3 bases and J 0 bases; nucleotides not matched to a gene: 5. Germline V CDR1 and CDR2: MNHNS, SASEGT. This CDR3 comprises 16 residues.

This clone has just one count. The CDR3 sequence is CASSSRDRGDTQYF. DNA of the CDR3: TGTGCCAGTAGTTCTCGGGACAGGGGTGATACGCAGTATTTT. The chain links TRBV19 to TRBJ2-3; 10 nucleotides line up with TRBD1. With 5 bases clipped from V and 6 bases from J, the junction kept 5 bases outside the gene matches. The germline V gene has CDR1 LNHDA and CDR2 SQIVND (reference sequence). The CDR3 has 14 amino acids.

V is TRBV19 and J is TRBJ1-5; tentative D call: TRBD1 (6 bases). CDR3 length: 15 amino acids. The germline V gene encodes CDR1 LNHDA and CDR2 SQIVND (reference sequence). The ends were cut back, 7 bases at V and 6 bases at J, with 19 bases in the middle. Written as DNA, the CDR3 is TGTGCCAGTAAGTCCAGTAGCGGGGGCGGTCAGCCCCAGCATTTT. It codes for CASKSSSGGGQPQHF.

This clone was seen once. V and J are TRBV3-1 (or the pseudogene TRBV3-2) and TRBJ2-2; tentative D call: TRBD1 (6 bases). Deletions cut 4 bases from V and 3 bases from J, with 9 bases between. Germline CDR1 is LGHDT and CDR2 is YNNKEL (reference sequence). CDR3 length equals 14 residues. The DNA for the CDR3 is TGTGCCAGCAGCCCACAGGGAGACACCGGGGAGCTGTTTTTT. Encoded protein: CASSPQGDTGELFF.

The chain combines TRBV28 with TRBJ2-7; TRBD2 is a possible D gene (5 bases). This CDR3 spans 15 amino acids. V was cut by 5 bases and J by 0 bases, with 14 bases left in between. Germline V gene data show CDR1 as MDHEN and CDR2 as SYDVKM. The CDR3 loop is CASSALTSGSYEQYF. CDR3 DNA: TGTGCCAGCAGTGCCCTTACGAGCGGCTCCTACGAGCAGTACTTC.

The CDR3: CASSLSIGTGFGYTF. CDR3 nucleotides: TGTGCCAGCAGTTTGTCAATTGGGACAGGGTTTGGCTACACCTTC. V is TRBV27 and J is TRBJ1-2; TRBD1 aligns across 9 bases. V lost 3 bases to trimming and J lost 7 bases; unmatched junction nucleotides: 9. The CDR3 is 15 amino acids. Germline-derived CDR1 and CDR2 are MNHEY and SMNVEV (reference sequence).

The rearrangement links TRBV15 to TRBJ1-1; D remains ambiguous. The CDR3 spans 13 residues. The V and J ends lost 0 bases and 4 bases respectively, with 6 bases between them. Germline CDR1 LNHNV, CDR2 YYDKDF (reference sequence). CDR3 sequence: CATSRDRVTEAFF. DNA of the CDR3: TGTGCCACCAGCAGAGATCGAGTCACTGAAGCTTTCTTT.